Included here is one TCR beta chain sequence, with context. This record comes from a study of blood T cell repertoires in COVID-19. Background on the study: Acute and convalescent COVID-19 samples came from the United States, Italy and Spain.

The CDR3 contains 15 residues. V gave up 3 bases and J gave up 0 bases, with 9 bases separating them. The germline gives CDR1 MDHEN, CDR2 SYDVKM. Authors' analysis steps: It was from reference gene primer amplification that nucleated cell counts were estimated. The repertoire was sequenced with immunoSEQ multiplex PCR; TCRdb's copy has only in-frame clones and lacks some. That table furnishes V, J and clone size, whereas the DNA furnished D and trimming. The data hold fewer than 150,000 clones, with roughly 85% observed a single time. The source is a man aged 50-60 years with acute or convalescent COVID-19. The sequenced sample was peripheral blood. The rearrangement uses TRBV28 and TRBJ1-3; maybe TRBD1 (5 bases). The CDR3 nucleotides read TGTGCCAGCAGTTTGGAGGGGCCCTCTGGAAACACCATATATTTT. As protein: CASSLEGPSGNTIYF. The complete variable domain, with remaining parts taken from reference TRBV28 and TRBJ1-3, reads DVKVTQSSRYLVKRTGEKVFLECVQDMDHENMFWYRQDPGLGLRLIYFSYDVKMKEKGDIPEGYSVSREKKERFSLILESASTNQTSMYLCASSLEGPSGNTIYFGEGSWLTVV.